Detailed here is one TCR beta chain. Its antigen is unknown. These data come from a study of graft-versus-host responses after intestinal transplantation. Assay: immunoSEQ multiplex PCR; the TCRdb copy retains only in-frame clones and omits some. Of roughly 130,000 clones in the sample, 80% to 95% were seen once. The ends were cut back, 3 bases at V and 4 bases at J, with 6 bases in the middle. The CDR3 has 12 residues. Germline assignment: CDR1 MDHEN and CDR2 SYDVKM. Here the sequenced sample was unstimulated CD4+ T cells sorted from spleen or lymph node cells, taken before intestinal transplant. This clonotype originated in a human donor who received an intestinal transplant. The chain recombines TRBV28 with TRBJ1-2; maybe TRBD1 (5 bases). For the CDR3, the DNA is TGTGCCAGCAGTTTGGGACGCTATGGCTACACCTTC. Translation gives CASSLGRYGYTF.